This TCR beta chain was documented in a study of T cell responses to AZD1222 COVID-19 vaccine (dated by TCRdb to about 2021). Regarding the research as a whole: A total of 230 to 250 trial participants underwent TCR sequencing, of whom 207 received two doses of AZD1222 and some 25 received two doses of the MenACWY control vaccine. Trial participants were enrolled by age into 18-55, 56-69 and 70-plus year subgroups, with about 150, 27 and 61 TCR-sequenced participants respectively.

The germline V gene provides CDR1 LGHNA and CDR2 YNFKEQ. The CDR3 covers 14 residues, taking in both the cysteine and the phenylalanine. Kept here is only the CDR3 DNA, which spans 42 bases and is read in frame from base 1. V is reduced by 4 bases and J by 6 bases, leaving a spacing of 15 bases between them. Worth noting for this clone: Its antigen has not been determined. No much larger clone is present one base from it, and per-base qualities are unavailable.

The CDR3 regions of human TCRbeta chains were analyzed by immunosequencing. The original methods were these. Repertoire TCRs were matched against a reference library of SARS-CoV-2-specific TCRs generated with the MIRA antigen-specificity platform. Breadth was defined as the fraction of unique TCRs that were SARS-CoV-2-associated. Depth was defined as the fraction of total T cells that were SARS-CoV-2-associated. Using the MIRA data, each spike-specific TCR was mapped to the spike region that the TCR reacts to and placed in a CD4 or CD8 class. Log10-transformed breadth and depth values were compared by one-way ANOVA with Sidak's multiple comparisons tests. TCRdb provides this immuneACCESS table in a form limited to in-frame rearrangements. Some clones are lacking; in checked studies, under half of them reflect an unresolved V gene, and why the rest are absent is not known. From that table come the V and J calls and clone size; the DNA was used to work out D and trimming. The sample includes roughly 140,000 clones, with over 80% observed a single time. Approximately 2.9% of the sample is held by the ten biggest clonotypes.

Overall results and qualifications from the work: Spike-specific TCR breadth and depth rose significantly after two AZD1222 doses compared with day 0 and with MenACWY recipients. The 56-69-year group was small, and its depth increase did not reach significance, likely because of low power. Nearly half of unique spike-specific TCRs reportedly recognized epitopes outside regions mutated in the B.1.351 and B.1.1.7 variants. Conclusions about previously exposed vaccinees are limited, since just five to seven AZD1222 recipients were seropositive for SARS-CoV-2 at baseline. No day 14 peak-response samples were available, so repertoires were characterized only after the peak T cell response. The vaccine-associated CD4 TCRs covered the entire spike protein, and the dominant responses fell in regions 160-218 and 743-854. Participants were mostly white British and included more females than males, and it was suggested by the authors that clonal diversity may have been underestimated.

This specimen's time point label, per the study, means: baseline before first vaccination. The sample's treatment or condition label is to be understood as: meningococcal conjugate vaccine given as trial control. Vaccinee samples came from UK trials COV001 and COV002, including a single-blind randomized controlled phase 2/3 trial of AZD1222 (ChAdOx1 nCoV-19) in healthy adults. For TCRbeta chain sequencing, PBMC samples were collected from trial participants at day 0 and at day 28 after the second dose. This TCR derives from an adult in good health. This specimen was peripheral blood, taken on day 0 of MenACWY control vaccination. Recombination linked TRBV4-2 to TRBJ1-2, with no reliable assignment of the D segment. This receptor has the CDR3 CASSLLARNHGYTF. In nucleotides, the sequence is TGTGCCAGCAGCCTCCTCGCAAGGAATCATGGCTACACCTTC.